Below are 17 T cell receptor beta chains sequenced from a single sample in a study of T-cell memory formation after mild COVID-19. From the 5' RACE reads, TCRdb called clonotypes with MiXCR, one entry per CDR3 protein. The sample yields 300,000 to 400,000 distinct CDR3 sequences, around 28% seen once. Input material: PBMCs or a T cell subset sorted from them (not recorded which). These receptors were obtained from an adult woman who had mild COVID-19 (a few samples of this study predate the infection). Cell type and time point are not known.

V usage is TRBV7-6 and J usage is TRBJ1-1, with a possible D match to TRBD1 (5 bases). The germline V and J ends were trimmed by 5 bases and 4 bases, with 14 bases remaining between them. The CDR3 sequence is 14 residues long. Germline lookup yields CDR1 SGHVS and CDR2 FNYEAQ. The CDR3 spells CASSLPGGRTEAFF. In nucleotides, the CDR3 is TGTGCCAGCAGCCTCCCGGGGGGTCGCACTGAAGCTTTCTTT.

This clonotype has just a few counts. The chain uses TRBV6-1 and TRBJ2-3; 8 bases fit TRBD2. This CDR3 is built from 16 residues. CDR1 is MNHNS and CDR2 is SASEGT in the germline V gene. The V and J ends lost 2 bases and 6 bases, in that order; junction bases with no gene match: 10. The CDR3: CASSENGASGWDTQYF. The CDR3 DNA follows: TGTGCCAGCAGTGAAAATGGGGCTAGCGGGTGGGATACGCAGTATTTT.

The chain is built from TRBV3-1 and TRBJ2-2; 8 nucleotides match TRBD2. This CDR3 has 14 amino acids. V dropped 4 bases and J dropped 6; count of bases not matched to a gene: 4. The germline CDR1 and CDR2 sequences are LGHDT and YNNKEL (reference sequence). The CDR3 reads CASSRSGKSGELFF. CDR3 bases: TGTGCCAGCAGCCGTAGCGGGAAATCCGGGGAGCTGTTTTTT.

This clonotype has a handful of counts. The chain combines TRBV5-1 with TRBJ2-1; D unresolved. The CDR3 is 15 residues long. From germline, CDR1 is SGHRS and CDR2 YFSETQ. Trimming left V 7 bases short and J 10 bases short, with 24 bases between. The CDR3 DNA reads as TGCGCCAGCCGACCGTTATCCGGGCCGAGATTGGAGCAGTTCTTC. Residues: CASRPLSGPRLEQFF.

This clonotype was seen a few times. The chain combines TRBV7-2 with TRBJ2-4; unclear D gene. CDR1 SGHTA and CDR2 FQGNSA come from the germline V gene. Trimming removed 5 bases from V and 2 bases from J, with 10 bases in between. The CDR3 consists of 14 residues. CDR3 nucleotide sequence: TGTGCCAGCAGCCCAGGACGACCCAAAAACATTCAGTACTTC. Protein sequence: CASSPGRPKNIQYF.

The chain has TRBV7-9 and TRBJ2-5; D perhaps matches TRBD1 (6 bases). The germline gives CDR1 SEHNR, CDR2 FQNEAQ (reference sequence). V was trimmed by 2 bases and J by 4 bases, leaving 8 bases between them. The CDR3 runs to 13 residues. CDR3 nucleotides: TGTGCCAGCAGCTTAAGCAGGGGAGAGACCCAGTACTTC. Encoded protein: CASSLSRGETQYF.

The DNA of the CDR3 is TGCAGTGCTAGAGCCCCGGACAGGAACACTGAAGCTTTCTTT. As protein: CSARAPDRNTEAFF. This chain connects TRBV20-1 to TRBJ1-1; D perhaps matches TRBD1 (6 bases). V was cut by 1 base and J by 1 base, with 10 bases left in between. Germline V lookup: CDR1 DFQATT, CDR2 SNEGSKA (reference sequence). The CDR3 runs 14 residues.

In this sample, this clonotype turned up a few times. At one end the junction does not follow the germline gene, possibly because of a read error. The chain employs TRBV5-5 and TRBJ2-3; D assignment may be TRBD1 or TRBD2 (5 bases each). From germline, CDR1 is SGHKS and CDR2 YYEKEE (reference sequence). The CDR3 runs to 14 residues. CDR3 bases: TGTGCCAGCAGTTTGGAAGGGACCCACAGATGGCAGTATTTT. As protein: CASSLEGTHRWQYF.

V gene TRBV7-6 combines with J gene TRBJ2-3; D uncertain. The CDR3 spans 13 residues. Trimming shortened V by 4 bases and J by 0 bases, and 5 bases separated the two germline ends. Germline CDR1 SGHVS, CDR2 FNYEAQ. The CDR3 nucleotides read TGTGCCAGCAGCTCGTTTAGCACAGATACGCAGTATTTT. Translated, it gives CASSSFSTDTQYF.

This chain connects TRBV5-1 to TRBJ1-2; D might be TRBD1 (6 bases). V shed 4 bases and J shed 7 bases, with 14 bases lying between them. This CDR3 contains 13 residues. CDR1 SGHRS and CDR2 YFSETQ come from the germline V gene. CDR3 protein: CASSPDSLGGYTF. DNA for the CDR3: TGCGCCAGCAGCCCGGACAGTCTTGGTGGCTACACCTTC.

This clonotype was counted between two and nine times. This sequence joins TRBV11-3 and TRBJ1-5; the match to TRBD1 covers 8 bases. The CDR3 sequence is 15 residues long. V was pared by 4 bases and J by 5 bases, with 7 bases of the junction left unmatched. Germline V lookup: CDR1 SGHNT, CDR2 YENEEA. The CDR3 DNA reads TGTGCCAGCAGCTCCGGGACAGGCAGGGATCAGCCCCAGCATTTT. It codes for CASSSGTGRDQPQHF.

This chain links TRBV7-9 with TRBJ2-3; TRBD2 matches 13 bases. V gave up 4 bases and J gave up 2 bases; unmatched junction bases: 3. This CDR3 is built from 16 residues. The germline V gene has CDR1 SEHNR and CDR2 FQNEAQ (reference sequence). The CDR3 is CASSSGLAGPTDTQYF. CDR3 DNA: TGTGCCAGCAGCTCGGGACTAGCGGGGCCCACAGATACGCAGTATTTT.

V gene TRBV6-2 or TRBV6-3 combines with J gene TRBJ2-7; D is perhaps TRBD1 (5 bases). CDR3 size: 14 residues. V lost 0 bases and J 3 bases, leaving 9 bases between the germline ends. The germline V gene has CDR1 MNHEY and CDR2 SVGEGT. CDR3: CASSYSGQIYEQYF. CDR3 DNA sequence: TGTGCCAGCAGTTACTCGGGGCAGATCTACGAGCAGTACTTC.

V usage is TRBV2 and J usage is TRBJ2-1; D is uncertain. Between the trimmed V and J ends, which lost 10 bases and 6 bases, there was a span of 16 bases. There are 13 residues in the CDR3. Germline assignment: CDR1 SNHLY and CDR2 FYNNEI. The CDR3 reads CATAAQPRNEQFF. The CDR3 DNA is TGTGCCACCGCAGCCCAGCCCCGCAATGAGCAGTTCTTC.

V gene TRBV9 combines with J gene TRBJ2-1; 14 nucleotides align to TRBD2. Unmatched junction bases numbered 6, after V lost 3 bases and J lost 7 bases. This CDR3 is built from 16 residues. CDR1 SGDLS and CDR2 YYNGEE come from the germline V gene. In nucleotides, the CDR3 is TGTGCCAGCAGCGCCTCCGGGACTAGCGGGAGTAATGAGCAGTTCTTC. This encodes CASSASGTSGSNEQFF.

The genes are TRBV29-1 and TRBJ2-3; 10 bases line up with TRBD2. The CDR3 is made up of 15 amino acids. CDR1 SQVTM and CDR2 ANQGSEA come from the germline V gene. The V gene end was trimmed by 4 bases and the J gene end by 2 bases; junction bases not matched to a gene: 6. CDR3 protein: CSVVPAGGPTDTQYF. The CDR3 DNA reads TGCAGCGTTGTACCAGCGGGGGGGCCCACAGATACGCAGTATTTT.

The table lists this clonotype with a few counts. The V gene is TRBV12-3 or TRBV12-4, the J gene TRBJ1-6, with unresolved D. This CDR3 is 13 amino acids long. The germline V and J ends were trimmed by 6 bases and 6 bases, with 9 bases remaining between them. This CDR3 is CASRRAGNSPLHF. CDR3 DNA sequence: TGTGCCAGCAGGCGTGCGGGTAATTCACCCCTCCACTTT.